The TCR beta chain described here comes from a study of cytomegalovirus exposure and HLA in healthy donors. About the research overall: Samples from HLA-typed donors yielded about 85 million unique TCRs in an early data release. Clustering assigned roughly 81% of the 350 to 400 genotyped donors to the Caucasian-associated ancestry cluster. Findings and caveats of the study: Despite most TCR sequences being rare, some public TCRs occurred in many donors.

Researchers ran the PCR with 60 Vbeta and 13 Jbeta primers. Clones were read by immunoSEQ multiplex PCR, and TCRdb kept only the in-frame ones, dropping some. Found here are over 25,000 clones, almost 70% of them singletons; the top ten hold roughly 4%. CDR1 is SGHVS and CDR2 is FQNEAQ in the germline V gene. CDR3 length: 15 amino acids. As to this clone: Its antigen is not identified. At one boundary the junction diverges from the germline segment, which might be a read error.

The material sequenced was PBMCs. The sequence derives from a woman between 45 and 65 years old in good health and CMV-seronegative. The chain has TRBV7-8 and TRBJ1-2, with D possibly TRBD1 on 6 matching bases. The CDR3 loop reads CASSLVAPGEIGKAF. In nucleotides, the CDR3 is TGTGCCAGCAGCTTAGTAGCGCCAGGGGAAATTGGGAAGGCCTTC.